These 16 T cell receptor beta chains were sequenced from one sample in a study of T cell repertoires in cytomegalovirus infection. TCRdb processed the reads anew with MiXCR; each CDR3 protein has one entry. The sample contains 300,000 to 400,000 distinct CDR3 sequences, about 25% of which appear only once. Antigens of these TCRs are unknown. The material sequenced was cultured PBMCs, taken from culture after CMV antigen stimulation. All receptors come from a human donor in good health (CMV status not recorded). Some clones in this sample may be carry-over from other donors' samples.

This chain connects TRBV19 to TRBJ1-1; no firm D call. Per the germline V gene, CDR1 is LNHDA and CDR2 is SQIVND (reference sequence). V shed 2 bases and J shed 4 bases, with 14 bases lying between them. The length of the CDR3 is 15 residues. CDR3 residues: CASSILPWVLTEAFF. CDR3 bases: TGTGCCAGTAGTATATTACCGTGGGTCCTCACTGAAGCTTTCTTT.

This clonotype has a handful of counts. This chain joins TRBV12-3 or TRBV12-4 and TRBJ1-5, with D perhaps matching TRBD1 (5 bases). The ends were cut back, 3 bases at V and 5 bases at J, with 11 bases in the middle. CDR3 length equals 14 residues. CDR3 residues: CASSFLREDQPQHF. The CDR3 bases are TGTGCCAGCAGTTTTCTCAGGGAGGATCAGCCCCAGCATTTT.

This clonotype was counted at least ten times. V usage is TRBV19 and J usage is TRBJ2-1; TRBD2 matches at 13 bases. Losses at the gene ends were 5 bases for V and 8 bases for J; bases not matched to a gene: 9. Germline CDR1 is LNHDA and CDR2 is SQIVND (reference sequence). The CDR3 consists of 16 residues. DNA of the CDR3: TGTGCCAGTAGTCCCGGACTAGCGGGAGTGAGGTATGAGCAGTTCTTC. Its protein product is CASSPGLAGVRYEQFF.

The J gene is TRBJ2-3, the V gene TRBV10-3; 9 bases line up with TRBD2. The germline CDR1 and CDR2 sequences are ENHRY and SYGVKD. J gave up 4 bases and V 2 bases, and 4 bases lay outside the gene matches. The CDR3 has 15 amino acids. CDR3 in DNA: TGTGCCATCAGTGAGCTGGGACTAGCATCAGATACGCAGTATTTT. This codes for CAISELGLASDTQYF.

This chain joins TRBV7-6 and TRBJ2-1, with D hard to call. Germline CDR1 SGHVS, CDR2 FNYEAQ. The CDR3 totals 17 residues. Trimming took off 1 base at V and 5 bases at J, with 18 bases between the two ends. The CDR3 protein is CASSLEGRAPQNNEQFF. CDR3 sequence (DNA): TGTGCCAGCAGCTTAGAAGGACGAGCCCCTCAAAACAATGAGCAGTTCTTC.

A few counts support this clonotype. The genes are TRBV18 and TRBJ2-7; TRBD2 agrees at 9 bases. The length of the CDR3 is 17 residues. J was trimmed by 0 bases and V by 3 bases; bases with no gene match: 9. Germline CDR1 and CDR2: KGHSH and LQKENI. Here the CDR3 DNA reads TGTGCCAGCTCACCCATCGGCGGGAGGGAGAGCTCCTACGAGCAGTACTTC. Its protein is CASSPIGGRESSYEQYF.

CDR3 nucleotides: TGTGCCATGACAGGGTCCTATGGCTACACCTTC. It translates to CAMTGSYGYTF. The gene calls are TRBV25-1 and TRBJ1-2; 7 bases are a match to TRBD1. This CDR3 comprises 11 residues. Unmatched junction bases numbered 3, after V lost 10 bases and J lost 4 bases. Germline V gene sequence: CDR1 MGHDK, CDR2 SYGVNS.

In this sample, this clonotype turned up a few times. V usage is TRBV7-2 and J usage is TRBJ1-6; 8 nucleotides match TRBD1. The length of the CDR3 is 14 residues. V gave up 3 bases and J gave up 6 bases; unmatched junction bases: 1. Germline V gene sequence: CDR1 SGHTA, CDR2 FQGNSA. The CDR3 DNA follows: TGTGCCAGCAGCTTCGACAGGGGTAATTCACCCCTCCACTTT. As protein: CASSFDRGNSPLHF. The whole variable domain, filled in from reference TRBV7-2 and TRBJ1-6, reads GAGVSQSPSNKVTEKGKDVELRCDPISGHTALYWYRQSLGQGLEFLIYFQGNSAPDKSGLPSDRFSAERTGGSVSTLTIQRTQQEDSAVYLCASSFDRGNSPLHFGNGTRLTVT.

As regards this clonotype: This could be a read error, since a much larger clone is one nucleotide away. The chain carries TRBV28 and TRBJ1-2; the D is unclear. The CDR3 sequence is 14 residues long. CDR1 MDHEN and CDR2 SYDVKM come from the germline V gene. The chain's CDR3 is CASSLSGADYGDTF. The DNA of the CDR3 is TGTGCCAGCAGTTTATCAGGTGCAGACTATGGCGACACCTTC.

This clonotype was picked up many times. This rearrangement joins TRBV6-2 or TRBV6-3 to TRBJ2-2, with D perhaps matching TRBD2 (6 bases). There are 15 residues in the CDR3. V dropped 6 bases and J dropped 3 bases, with 14 bases sitting between them. Germline-derived CDR1 and CDR2 are MNHEY and SVGEGT. CDR3 protein: CASRYQGGDTGELFF. The CDR3 region has the DNA TGTGCCAGCAGATATCAGGGCGGGGACACCGGGGAGCTGTTTTTT.

The gene calls are TRBV6-1 and TRBJ2-3; the D gene is possibly TRBD2 (6 bases). The CDR3 has 15 residues. From germline, CDR1 is MNHNS and CDR2 SASEGT. Trimming shortened V by 4 bases and J by 3 bases, and 14 bases separated the two germline ends. The CDR3 sequence is CASSGWGGKTDTQYF. In DNA form, the CDR3 reads TGTGCCAGCAGTGGATGGGGCGGGAAAACAGATACGCAGTATTTT.

The chain couples TRBV4-2 to TRBJ2-3; D gene uncertain. Per the germline V gene, CDR1 is LGHNA and CDR2 is YNFKEQ. This CDR3 has 15 amino acids. The germline V and J ends were trimmed by 0 bases and 3 bases, with 10 bases remaining between them. CDR3 in amino acids: CASSQDGQGTDTQYF. The DNA for the CDR3 is TGTGCCAGCAGCCAAGATGGCCAAGGAACAGATACGCAGTATTTT.

In this sample, this clonotype turned up many times. This sequence joins TRBV7-2 and TRBJ2-2, with 9 nucleotides matching TRBD2. The CDR3 totals 15 residues. Trimming cost V 1 base and J 9 bases; bases outside gene matches: 6. CDR1 SGHTA and CDR2 FQGNSA come from the germline V gene. CDR3 sequence reads: CASSLVLAGSRELFF. In DNA, the CDR3 is TGTGCCAGCAGCTTAGTACTAGCGGGTTCGAGGGAGCTGTTTTTT.

This chain links TRBV19 with TRBJ2-2, with 9 nucleotides matching TRBD1. From germline, CDR1 is LNHDA and CDR2 SQIVND (reference sequence). This CDR3 has 16 amino acids. Trimming took 1 base from V and 5 from J; bases not matched to a gene: 5. The chain's CDR3 is CASSIGGQGWTGELFF. DNA of the CDR3: TGTGCCAGTAGTATAGGGGGACAGGGATGGACCGGGGAGCTGTTTTTT.

A few counts support this clonotype. Since the CDR3 does not end with the conserved phenylalanine or tryptophan, this likely comes from a read error. The rearrangement links TRBV7-2 to TRBJ2-1; TRBD2 aligns across 7 bases. The CDR3 loop spans 16 amino acids. The germline V gene has CDR1 SGHTA and CDR2 FQGNSA. J gave up 0 bases and V 1 base, and 3 bases lay outside the gene matches. The CDR3 loop reads CASSLVGGSSYNEQFL. The CDR3 region has the DNA TGTGCCAGCAGCTTAGTCGGGGGGAGCTCCTACAATGAGCAGTTCCTC.

V gene TRBV6-6 combines with J gene TRBJ1-1; 9 nucleotides line up with TRBD1. Trimming cost V 6 bases and J 1 base; bases outside gene matches: 6. This CDR3 spans 15 amino acids. Germline V gives CDR1 MNHNY, CDR2 SVGAGI (reference sequence). CDR3 region: CASRKTGGPNTEAFF. The CDR3 coding sequence is TGTGCCAGCAGAAAGACAGGGGGTCCGAACACTGAAGCTTTCTTT.